This T cell receptor beta chain was obtained from a study of blood T cell repertoires in COVID-19. Study information: Some COVID-19 samples were acute and others convalescent; all came from the United States, Italy and Spain. Nucleic acid was either cDNA or gDNA, and it came from T cells, B-cell-depleted T cells, or PBMCs.

This clone was observed once. The data were produced by immunoSEQ multiplex PCR, yet TCRdb's version contains in-frame clones alone and is incomplete. Of approximately 300,000 clones in the sample, 70% to 90% were seen once. V gave up 6 bases and J gave up 6 bases; unmatched junction bases: 13. CDR1 is GTSNPN, CDR2 SVGIG, per germline (reference sequence). The CDR3 is 15 residues long. The chain couples TRBV30 to TRBJ1-4; 7 bases are a match to TRBD1. The sample taken for sequencing was PBMCs or T cells enriched from blood (not recorded which). The clonotype was recovered from a woman in her twenties or thirties who had recovered from COVID-19. CDR3 coding DNA: TGTGCCTGCACCAGGAGGACAGGTCTTTATGAAAAACTGTTTTTT. This encodes CACTRRTGLYEKLFF.